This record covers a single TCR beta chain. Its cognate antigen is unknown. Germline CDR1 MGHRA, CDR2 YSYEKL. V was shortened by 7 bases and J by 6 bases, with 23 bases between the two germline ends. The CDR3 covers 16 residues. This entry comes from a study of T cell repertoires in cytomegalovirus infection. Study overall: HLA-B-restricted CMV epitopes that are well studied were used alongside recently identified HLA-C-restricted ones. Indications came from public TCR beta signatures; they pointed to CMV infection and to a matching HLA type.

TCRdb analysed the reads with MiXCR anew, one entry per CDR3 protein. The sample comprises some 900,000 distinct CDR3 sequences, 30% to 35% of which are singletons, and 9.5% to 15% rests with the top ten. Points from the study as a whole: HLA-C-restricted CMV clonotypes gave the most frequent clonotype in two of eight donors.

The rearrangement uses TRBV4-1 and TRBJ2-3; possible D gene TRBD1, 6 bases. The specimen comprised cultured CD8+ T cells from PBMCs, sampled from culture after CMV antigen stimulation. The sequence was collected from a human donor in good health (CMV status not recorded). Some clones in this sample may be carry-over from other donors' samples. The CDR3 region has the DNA TGCGCCAGCACCCAGACCTTAGGGACAAGGGGGGATACGCAGTATTTT. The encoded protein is CASTQTLGTRGDTQYF.